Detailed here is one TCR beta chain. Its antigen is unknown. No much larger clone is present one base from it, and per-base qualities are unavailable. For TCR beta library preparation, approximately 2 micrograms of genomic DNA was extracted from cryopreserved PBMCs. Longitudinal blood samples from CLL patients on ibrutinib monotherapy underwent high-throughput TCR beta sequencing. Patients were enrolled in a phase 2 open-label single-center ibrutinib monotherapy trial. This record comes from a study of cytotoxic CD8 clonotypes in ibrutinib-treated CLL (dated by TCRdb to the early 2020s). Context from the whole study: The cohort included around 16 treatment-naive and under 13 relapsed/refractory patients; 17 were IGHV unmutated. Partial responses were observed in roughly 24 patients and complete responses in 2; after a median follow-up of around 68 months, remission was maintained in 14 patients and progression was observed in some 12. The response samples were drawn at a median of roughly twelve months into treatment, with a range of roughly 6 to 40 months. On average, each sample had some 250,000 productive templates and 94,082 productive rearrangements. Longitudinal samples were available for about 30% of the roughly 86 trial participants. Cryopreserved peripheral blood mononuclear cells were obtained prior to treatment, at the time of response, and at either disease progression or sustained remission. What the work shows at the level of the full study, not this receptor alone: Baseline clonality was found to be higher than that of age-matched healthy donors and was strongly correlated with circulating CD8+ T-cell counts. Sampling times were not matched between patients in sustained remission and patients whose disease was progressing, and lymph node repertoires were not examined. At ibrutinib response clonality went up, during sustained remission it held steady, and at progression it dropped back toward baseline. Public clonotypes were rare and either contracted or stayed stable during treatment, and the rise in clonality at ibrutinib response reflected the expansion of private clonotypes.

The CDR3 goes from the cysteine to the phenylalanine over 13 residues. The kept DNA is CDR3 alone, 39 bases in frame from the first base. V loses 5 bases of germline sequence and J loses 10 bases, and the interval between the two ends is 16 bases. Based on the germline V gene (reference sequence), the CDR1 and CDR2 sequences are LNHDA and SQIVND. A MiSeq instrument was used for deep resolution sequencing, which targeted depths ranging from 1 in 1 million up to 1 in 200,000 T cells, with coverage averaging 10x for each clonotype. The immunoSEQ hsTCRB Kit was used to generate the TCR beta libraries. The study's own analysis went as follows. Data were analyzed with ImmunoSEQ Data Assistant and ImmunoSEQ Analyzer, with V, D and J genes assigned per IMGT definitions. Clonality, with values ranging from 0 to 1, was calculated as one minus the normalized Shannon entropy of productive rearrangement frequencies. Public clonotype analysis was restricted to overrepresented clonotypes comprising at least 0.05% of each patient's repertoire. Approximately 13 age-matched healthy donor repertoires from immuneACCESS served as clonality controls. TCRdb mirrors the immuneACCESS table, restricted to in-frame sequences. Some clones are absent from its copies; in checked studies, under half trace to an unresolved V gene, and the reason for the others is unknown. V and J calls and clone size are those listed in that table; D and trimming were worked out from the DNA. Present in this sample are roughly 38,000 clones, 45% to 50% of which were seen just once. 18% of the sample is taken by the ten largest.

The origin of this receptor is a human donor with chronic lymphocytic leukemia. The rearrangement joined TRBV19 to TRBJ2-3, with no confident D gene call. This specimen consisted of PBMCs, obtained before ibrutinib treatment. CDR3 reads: CASSSDPPGAQYF. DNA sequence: TGTGCCAGTAGTTCCGACCCCCCAGGAGCGCAGTATTTT.